The 12 T cell receptor beta chains listed next were all sequenced from one sample in a study of OX40 agonist ivuxolimab in advanced cancers. Here immunoSEQ multiplex PCR was the method, and the copy in TCRdb shows in-frame clones only, minus some. Here the sample spans tens of thousands of clones, over 75% being singletons. The input for sequencing was CD4+ or CD8+ T cells sorted from blood, taken in a trial of the OX40 agonist ivuxolimab. The receptors were gathered from an adult with an advanced solid tumor such as melanoma, head and neck, liver or kidney cancer.

The CDR3: CASSYGQGKVYGYTF. Here the CDR3 DNA reads TGTGCCAGCAGCTATGGACAGGGAAAGGTCTATGGCTACACCTTC. The chain recombines TRBV5-4 with TRBJ1-2, with 8 bases identical to TRBD1. The CDR3 has 15 amino acids. V lost 3 bases and J lost 4; bases outside the gene matches: 8. The germline gives CDR1 SGHNT, CDR2 YYREEE (reference sequence).

The chain links TRBV13 to TRBJ1-2; D unresolved. The CDR3 length is 16 residues. The V end was cut by 3 bases, the J end by 4 bases, with 18 bases between. Germline CDR1 and CDR2: PRHDT and FYEKMQ (reference sequence). CDR3 nucleotides: TGTGCCAGCAGCTTCTATTCTGCGACTATATCCTATGGCTACACCTTC. Amino acids: CASSFYSATISYGYTF.

The gene calls are TRBV5-4 and TRBJ1-2; 8 bases are shared with TRBD1. The CDR3 is made up of 12 amino acids. Germline assignment: CDR1 SGHNT and CDR2 YYREEE (reference sequence). The ends lost 5 bases at V and 7 bases at J; junction bases unmatched: 4. This chain's CDR3 is CASSQGARGYTF. DNA of the CDR3: TGTGCCAGCAGTCAGGGGGCCCGTGGCTACACCTTC.

The chain uses TRBV4-3 and TRBJ2-7; D gene uncertain. The CDR3 has 15 amino acids. Looked up from germline, CDR1 is LGHNA and CDR2 is YSLEER. Trimming pared 0 bases from V and 1 base from J, leaving 10 bases between. In DNA form, the CDR3 reads TGCGCCAGCAGCCAAGAATCGGCCGGTTCCTACGAGCAGTACTTC. Its protein is CASSQESAGSYEQYF.

V usage is TRBV6-6 and J usage is TRBJ2-1, with D hard to call. CDR3 length: 13 amino acids. The V end was cut by 4 bases, the J end by 8 bases, with 12 bases between. The germline CDR1 and CDR2 sequences are MNHNY and SVGAGI (reference sequence). The CDR3 loop is CASSSAQTDEQFF. DNA for the CDR3: TGTGCCAGCAGTTCCGCCCAGACCGATGAGCAGTTCTTC.

This sequence joins TRBV4-1 and TRBJ1-1; D not resolved. The CDR3 sequence is 13 residues long. V lost 2 bases and J 7 bases, leaving 11 bases between the germline ends. The germline V gene encodes CDR1 MGHRA and CDR2 YSYEKL. The CDR3 loop reads CASSQRGADEAFF. For the CDR3, the DNA is TGCGCCAGCAGCCAAAGAGGAGCGGATGAAGCTTTCTTT.

This chain uses TRBV5-4 with TRBJ2-3; D might be TRBD2 (5 bases). V was pared by 4 bases and J by 2 bases, with 17 bases between. In germline, CDR1 is SGHNT, CDR2 YYREEE (reference sequence). The CDR3 runs 16 residues. As DNA, the CDR3 is TGTGCCAGCAGCCTCAAAGGCGGGTACCTCACAGATACGCAGTATTTT. As protein: CASSLKGGYLTDTQYF.

The chain recombines TRBV5-6 with TRBJ2-4; D gene uncertain. Germline CDR1 is SGHDT and CDR2 is YYEEEE. There are 15 residues in the CDR3. Trimming stripped 3 bases from V and 0 bases from J, with 10 bases between. The CDR3 sequence is CASSSALLAKNIQYF. CDR3 in DNA: TGTGCCAGCAGCTCAGCCTTACTAGCCAAAAACATTCAGTACTTC.

V gene TRBV9 combines with J gene TRBJ1-1; D is possibly TRBD1 (5 bases). Germline V gene data show CDR1 as SGDLS and CDR2 as YYNGEE. Trimming removed 0 bases at V and 2 bases at J, with 11 bases between. This CDR3 is 15 amino acids long. The CDR3 bases are TGTGCCAGCAGCGTAGGGGGCAGTTTTAACACTGAAGCTTTCTTT. Protein: CASSVGGSFNTEAFF. The entire variable domain, with the rest obtained from reference TRBV9 and TRBJ1-1, is as follows: DSGVTQTPKHLITATGQRVTLRCSPRSGDLSVYWYQQSLDQGLQFLIQYYNGEERAKGNILERFSAQQFPDLHSELNLSSLELGDSALYFCASSVGGSFNTEAFFGQGTRLTVV.

This chain connects TRBV6-6 to TRBJ1-1; the D gene is possibly TRBD1 (6 bases). Between the trimmed V and J ends, which lost 4 bases and 1 base, there was a span of 13 bases. CDR3 length: 15 residues. Germline-derived CDR1 and CDR2 are MNHNY and SVGAGI (reference sequence). The CDR3 coding sequence is TGTGCCAGCAGTTTCTCCGGGGGCGCGAACACTGAAGCTTTCTTT. Amino acids: CASSFSGGANTEAFF.

The genes are TRBV11-3 and TRBJ2-6; no reliable D call. Germline V gene sequence: CDR1 SGHNT, CDR2 YENEEA. The CDR3 is 18 amino acids. With 2 bases removed from V and 4 bases from J, the gap between germline ends came to 18 bases. CDR3 sequence: CASSLKFYGMDGANVLTF. The CDR3, as DNA: TGTGCCAGCAGCTTAAAGTTTTATGGAATGGACGGGGCCAACGTCCTGACTTTC.

The chain links TRBV19 to TRBJ2-7, with D unclear. Germline V gene data show CDR1 as LNHDA and CDR2 as SQIVND (reference sequence). CDR3 length: 13 residues. The V end lost 3 bases, the J end lost 7 bases, and 13 bases lay between the germline ends. The CDR3 sequence is CASSMMVLREQYF. The CDR3 nucleotides read TGTGCCAGTAGTATGATGGTGTTGAGGGAGCAGTACTTC.